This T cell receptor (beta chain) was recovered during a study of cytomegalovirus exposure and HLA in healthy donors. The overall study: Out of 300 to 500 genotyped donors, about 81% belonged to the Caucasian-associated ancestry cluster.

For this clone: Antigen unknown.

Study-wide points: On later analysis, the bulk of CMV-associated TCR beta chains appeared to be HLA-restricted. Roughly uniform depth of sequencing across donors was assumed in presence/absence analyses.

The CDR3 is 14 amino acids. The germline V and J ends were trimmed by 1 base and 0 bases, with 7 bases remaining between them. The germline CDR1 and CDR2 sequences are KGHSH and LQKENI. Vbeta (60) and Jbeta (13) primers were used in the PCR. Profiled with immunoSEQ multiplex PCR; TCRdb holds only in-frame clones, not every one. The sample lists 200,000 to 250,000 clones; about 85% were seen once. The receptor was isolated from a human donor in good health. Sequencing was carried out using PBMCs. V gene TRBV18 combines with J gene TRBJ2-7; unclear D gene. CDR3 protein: CASSPQSSSYEQYF. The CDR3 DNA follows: TGTGCCAGCTCACCACAATCTAGCTCCTACGAGCAGTACTTC.